Here is one TCR beta chain with its context. CDR3 length: 16 amino acids. Trimming cost V 5 bases and J 5 bases; bases outside gene matches: 11. Per germline, CDR1 SGHAT and CDR2 FQNNGV. Source study methods: Researchers report that nucleated cell counts were estimated from reference gene primer amplification. The repertoire was sequenced with immunoSEQ multiplex PCR; TCRdb's copy has only in-frame clones and lacks some. D and trimming come from the DNA, and the V and J calls and clone size come from that table. The sample yields approximately 230,000 clones, 80% to 90% seen once. This entry belongs to a study of blood T cell repertoires in COVID-19. Study-wide context: Samples representing acute and convalescent COVID-19 were sourced from the United States, Italy and Spain. Sources were T cells, B-cell-depleted T cells, or PBMCs; the material itself was cDNA or gDNA.

The clonotype originates from a man older than 75 with acute or convalescent COVID-19. Material: peripheral blood. The V and J genes are TRBV11-2 and TRBJ2-5; 10 positions agree with TRBD2. The CDR3 DNA reads as TGTGCCAGCAGCAAGAGGACTAGCGGAAGCGGGGAGACCCAGTACTTC. Amino acid sequence: CASSKRTSGSGETQYF.